This TCR beta chain was recorded in a study of T cells after yellow fever vaccination. CDR1 is MNHEY and CDR2 is SVGAGI in the germline V gene. The CDR3 covers 12 residues. The ends were cut back, 6 bases at V and 12 bases at J, with 17 bases in the middle. TCR cDNA was made by 5'RACE template switching, adding a universal primer site and UMIs. TCRdb ran MiXCR on the 5' RACE reads and lists one entry per CDR3 protein. The profile shows some 350,000 distinct CDR3 sequences, approximately 10% of them singletons. This clonotype was counted a few times. The antigen is unknown. Regarding the study as a whole: Abundant bulk-population clonotypes could contaminate the FACS-sorted repertoires.

The sequence came from a man younger than 30 who received the YFV17D yellow fever vaccine. The chain combines TRBV6-5 with TRBJ1-1, with a possible D match to TRBD1 (5 bases). The specimen comprised PBMCs, sampled on the day of the first yellow fever vaccination. CDR3 sequence (DNA): TGTGCCAGCAGACGCTGGCAGGGCGCAACTTTCTTT. It codes for CASRRWQGATFF.